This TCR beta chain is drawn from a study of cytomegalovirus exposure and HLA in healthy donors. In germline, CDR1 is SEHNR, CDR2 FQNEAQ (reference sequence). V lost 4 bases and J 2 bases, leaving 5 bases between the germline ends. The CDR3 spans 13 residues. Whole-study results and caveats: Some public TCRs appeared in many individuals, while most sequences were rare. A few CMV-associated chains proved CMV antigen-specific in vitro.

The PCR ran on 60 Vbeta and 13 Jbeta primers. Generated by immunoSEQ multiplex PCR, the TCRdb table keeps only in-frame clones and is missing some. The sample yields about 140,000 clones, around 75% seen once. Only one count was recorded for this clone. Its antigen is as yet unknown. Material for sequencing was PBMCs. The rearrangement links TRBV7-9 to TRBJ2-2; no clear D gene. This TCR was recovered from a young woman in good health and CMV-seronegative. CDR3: CASSSVNTGELFF. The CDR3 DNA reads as TGTGCCAGCAGCTCCGTAAACACCGGGGAGCTGTTTTTT.